Described below is a single T cell receptor (beta chain) sequence and its context. This sequence may be a read error, since a much larger clone differs from it by one base. Likely a read error: the CDR3 ends without its conserved phenylalanine or tryptophan. The CDR3 contains 12 residues. Germline CDR1 SEHNR, CDR2 FQNEAQ (reference sequence). This sample is part of a study of T cells in Graves' hyperthyroidism and ophthalmopathy. This blood was taken when hyperthyroidism was first diagnosed, before any ophthalmopathy symptoms existed. Extraction of PBMCs used roughly 9.3 ml of fresh peripheral blood. Amplification of TCR beta CDR3 regions used RNA as the template. First-round RT-PCR of the TCR CDR3 relied on the HTBI primer set. From the multiplex PCR reads, TCRdb called clonotypes with MiXCR, one entry per CDR3 protein. The table records 600,000 to 850,000 distinct CDR3 sequences, about 19% of them present only once.

The clonotype originates from a woman in her 50s with Graves' hyperthyroidism that later progressed to Graves' ophthalmopathy. The chain employs TRBV7-9 and TRBJ2-2; D remains unclear. Sequencing input: blood. The CDR3 sequence is CASTLNDGELFL. CDR3 nucleotides: TGTGCCAGCACCTTAAACGACGGGGAGCTGTTTCTT.